The text below deals with one T cell receptor (beta chain). The antigen it recognizes is unknown. The record has no base qualities; no much larger clone is one base away. TCR CDR3 regions were amplified from genomic DNA by multiplex PCR using the deep immunoSEQ assay. For each cell subset, the extracted genomic DNA was distributed evenly across all wells of several immunoSEQ 96-well plates, and each plate served as one replicate. For sorted subsets, roughly 200 ng of genomic DNA, equivalent to 25,000 to 35,000 T cell genomes, went into each replicate PCR. The purified libraries were quantified using a Qubit 3.0 fluorometer, sized with a Bioanalyzer 2100, and then quantified again using the KAPA Library Quantification kit. Every immunoSEQ 96-well plate was sequenced on a separate single-read 150-cycle Illumina NextSeq 550 flow cell. On the authors' methods: Because the immunoSEQ output held only junctional sequences and lacked quality scores, the filtering could not match the filtering applied to full-length reads. Sequences were annotated with PyIR, a Python wrapper for IgBLAST v1.9, and V/J genes and CDR3 were assigned using IMGT germline references. Reads were removed for weak V/J assignments (E-value above 1e-6), missing CDR3, stop codons, out-of-frame junctions, or ambiguous translated residues. A V3J clonotype was defined by an identical inferred V gene, J gene, and CDR3 amino acid sequence. The percentage overlap between two repertoires was calculated by dividing the number of shared unique clonotypes by the size of the smaller repertoire. RTK rarefaction, the Chao1 estimator, and Recon v2.1 estimates of unobserved clonotypes were used to assess repertoire richness. Generation probabilities were computed with OLGA for all TCRbeta clonotypes obtained by the gDNA method from a handful of donors. In its TCRdb copy, this immuneACCESS table keeps in-frame sequences only and misses some clones. Where compared with another copy, unresolved V genes explain less than half of these, and the others have no known cause. Clone size and the V and J calls come from that table; the DNA yielded D and trimming. The table for this sample lists 550,000 to 700,000 clones; less than 80% of them were counted only once. The top ten clonotypes cover around 2% of the sample.

This entry belongs to a study of shared clonotypes between healthy human individuals (dated by TCRdb to the early 2020s). About the full investigation: The cohort included a few men and a couple of women between 18 and 49 years of age. For each donor, CD4 naive and CD4 memory were each given three plates, CD8 naive was given two plates, and CD8 memory was given one plate. To estimate repertoire size and how much clonotypes are shared between individuals, the study performed deep sequencing of blood TCR repertoires from roughly five healthy adults. Between about 0.8 and 9 billion PBMCs per donor were obtained by leukapheresis. To increase sequencing depth and limit assay-specific biases, TCR repertoire library preparation and sequencing were carried out by different laboratories using diverse techniques. What the study reported, not specific to this receptor: Clonotypes shared by all four sorted-subset donors showed higher generation probabilities than non-shared clonotypes. When a few donors were compared, the shared fraction of clonotypes was approximately 5% for naive CD4, 3.5% for naive CD8, 2% to 2.5% for memory CD4, and 0.4% for memory CD8. Because the study included only a small number of donors, the genetic and exposure-history diversity represented was limited. Naive subsets generally had larger estimated clonotype richness than memory subsets. Rarefaction of sorted-subset datasets indicated incomplete sequencing despite the large sequencing depth. Based on pairwise subsampling, the degree of clonotype sharing among donors was expected to be affected by sequencing depth. Sampling was limited to blood, and TCR repertoires in tissue likely differ from TCR repertoires in blood.

Healthy HIV-negative adults with no recently reported acute infections or vaccinations were included as donors. Only Caucasian adults living in Nashville, Tennessee, USA were represented among the donors. Magnetic negative selection was used to enrich CD4+ T cells, after which naive cells were positively selected on CD45RA and the negative fraction became the memory subset. Blood was collected by leukapheresis, and PBMCs were isolated by Ficoll-Histopaque density gradient centrifugation and then cryopreserved in liquid nitrogen vapor phase. Purity and quantity of every magnetically sorted T cell population were checked by analytical flow cytometry. Genomic DNA was isolated from each sorted fraction and quantified by UV absorbance on a Nanodrop 2000c. Sequencing was performed on memory CD4+ T cells sorted from blood. The cell subset or site label, as the study defines it: CD45RA-negative fraction. The TCR sequence derives from a woman aged 25 to 39 in good health.

The DNA sequence is given as TGTGCCAGCAGTTACGCAGGGCAGTCTGGAAACACCATATATTTT. Translated, this is CASSYAGQSGNTIYF. Recombination connected TRBV6-5 to TRBJ1-3, with TRBD1 as a weak D call on 5 bases. V loses 2 bases, J loses 1 base, and the germline ends lie 9 bases apart. CDR1 and CDR2 were assigned from the germline V gene as MNHEY and SVGAGI. The CDR3 has 15 amino acids, counting the end cysteine and phenylalanine. Only the CDR3 region is kept as DNA, spanning 45 bases read in frame from base 1.